Shown below are 16 T cell receptor beta chains from a single sample sequenced in a study of beta chain features in type 1 diabetes. cDNA synthesis used the whole RNA isolate, giving expressed TCRB sequences. Clones were sequenced by immunoSEQ multiplex PCR, and TCRdb holds only the in-frame ones, with some missing. The table shows around 250,000 clones, with 14% occurring only once. Sequencing was performed on naive CD4+ T cells from blood. These TCRs come from a woman in her thirties or forties in good health.

In its sample, this clone was seen a few times. CDR3 coding DNA: TGCGCCAGCAGCCAAGGACCTAGACTCTCTGGGGCCAACGTCCTGACTTTC. Amino acids: CASSQGPRLSGANVLTF. This rearrangement joins TRBV4-3 to TRBJ2-6; D unresolved. Germline CDR1 is LGHNA and CDR2 is YSLEER. The CDR3 contains 17 residues. Trimming removed 1 base at V and 0 bases at J, with 10 bases between.

The chain recombines TRBV29-1 with TRBJ1-5; 7 bases are shared with TRBD1. There are 15 residues in the CDR3. V was pared by 4 bases and J by 3 bases, with 9 bases of the junction left unmatched. CDR1 SQVTM and CDR2 ANQGSEA come from the germline V gene. The CDR3 nucleotides read TGCAGCGTTGCCGAGACAGGGTCCTCCAATCAGCCCCAGCATTTT. Translation gives CSVAETGSSNQPQHF.

A few counts support this clone. This chain links TRBV2 with TRBJ2-1; TRBD1 agrees at 7 bases. With 8 bases clipped from V and 5 bases from J, the junction kept 15 bases outside the gene matches. This CDR3 spans 16 amino acids. Germline assignment: CDR1 SNHLY and CDR2 FYNNEI. CDR3 amino acids: CASPSGTALTDNEQFF. The CDR3, as DNA: TGTGCCAGCCCGTCCGGGACAGCCCTAACTGACAATGAGCAGTTCTTC.

The chain is built from TRBV7-2 and TRBJ1-1; 9 nucleotides align to TRBD1. V gave up 5 bases and J gave up 3 bases; unmatched junction bases: 7. The germline gives CDR1 SGHTA, CDR2 FQGNSA. The length of the CDR3 is 15 residues. The CDR3, as DNA: TGTGCCAGCAGCGTACAGGGGGCGCTGGACACTGAAGCTTTCTTT. This gives the protein CASSVQGALDTEAFF.

This clone has more than one count but fewer than ten. V and J are TRBV29-1 and TRBJ1-2, with unresolved D. The germline V gene has CDR1 SQVTM and CDR2 ANQGSEA. The ends were cut back, 3 bases at V and 3 bases at J, with 17 bases in the middle. This CDR3 contains 15 residues. The CDR3 DNA is TGCAGCGTTGATGACGGAGGGCAGGACCACTATGGCTACACCTTC. Encoded protein: CSVDDGGQDHYGYTF.

The CDR3: CASSYDPRENTEAFF. In nucleotides, the CDR3 is TGTGCCAGCAGTTACGATCCCAGGGAGAACACTGAAGCTTTCTTT. The rearrangement uses TRBV6-5 and TRBJ1-1, with a weak D call TRBD1 (5 bases). Trimming stripped 2 bases from V and 1 base from J, with 11 bases between. The germline V gene encodes CDR1 MNHEY and CDR2 SVGAGI. The CDR3 contains 15 residues.

The genes are TRBV6-1 and TRBJ1-1; D not certain. The length of the CDR3 is 16 residues. The germline V and J ends were trimmed by 0 bases and 1 base, with 12 bases remaining between them. Germline values: CDR1 MNHNS, CDR2 SASEGT. CDR3 DNA: TGTGCCAGCAGTGAAGCGTTGGGAGACGGGAACACTGAAGCTTTCTTT. It yields the protein CASSEALGDGNTEAFF.

Concerning this clone itself: The same CDR3 also results from other DNA sequences found in this sample. V is TRBV7-9 and J is TRBJ1-5, with TRBD1 identical over 8 bases. The CDR3 is made up of 16 amino acids. The V gene end was trimmed by 5 bases and the J gene end by 2 bases; junction bases not matched to a gene: 8. Germline CDR1 reads SEHNR; CDR2 reads FQNEAQ (reference sequence). Here the CDR3 reads CASSASPDRGNQPQHF. In DNA, the CDR3 is TGTGCCAGCAGCGCTTCTCCGGACAGGGGCAATCAGCCCCAGCATTTT.

The gene calls are TRBV6-5 and TRBJ1-1; D is ambiguous. Germline V gene lookup returns CDR1 MNHEY and CDR2 SVGAGI. Trimming took off 8 bases at V and 9 bases at J, with 13 bases between the two ends. This CDR3 comprises 11 residues. The CDR3 sequence is CASRTPSQAFF. Here the CDR3 DNA reads TGTGCCAGCCGAACGCCGAGTCAAGCTTTCTTT.

DNA of the CDR3: TGTGCCAGTAGTATTTCAGGGGGAACATACAATGAGCAGTTCTTC. Encoded protein: CASSISGGTYNEQFF. The genes are TRBV19 and TRBJ2-1; TRBD1 matches at 7 bases. CDR3 length equals 15 residues. J lost 4 bases, V lost 3 bases, and 6 bases had no gene match. Germline assignment: CDR1 LNHDA and CDR2 SQIVND (reference sequence).

The chain has TRBV18 and TRBJ2-1; maybe TRBD2 (5 bases). This CDR3 contains 13 residues. Germline CDR1 is KGHSH and CDR2 is LQKENI. V was shortened by 0 bases and J by 9 bases, with 9 bases between the two germline ends. The CDR3: CASSPPNEGEQFF. DNA of the CDR3: TGTGCCAGCTCACCACCCAACGAGGGTGAGCAGTTCTTC.

The CDR3 sequence is CASSIRRDSEAFF. As DNA, the CDR3 is TGTGCCAGCAGTATACGCAGGGACTCTGAAGCTTTCTTT. The chain recombines TRBV2 with TRBJ1-1, with a weak D call TRBD1 (5 bases). V lost 5 bases to trimming and J lost 6 bases, with 13 bases between them. The CDR3 sequence is 13 residues long. The germline gives CDR1 SNHLY, CDR2 FYNNEI.

This rearrangement joins TRBV5-4 to TRBJ2-5; 9 bases are a match to TRBD1. V shed 2 bases, J shed 2 bases, and the junction held 4 bases outside the gene matches. The CDR3 is 15 residues long. The germline gives CDR1 SGHNT, CDR2 YYREEE (reference sequence). The CDR3 DNA reads as TGTGCCAGCAGCTTACTCGGACAGGGGCAAGAGACCCAGTACTTC. Translation: CASSLLGQGQETQYF.

V is TRBV2 and J is TRBJ2-7, with D maybe TRBD1 (6 bases). The CDR3 covers 14 residues. V shed 7 bases and J shed 4 bases, with 17 bases lying between them. The germline V gene has CDR1 SNHLY and CDR2 FYNNEI. CDR3 bases: TGTGCCAGCACCCTGACTCTGGACAGTTACGAGCAGTACTTC. It translates to CASTLTLDSYEQYF.

This clone has only a few counts. The rearrangement links TRBV5-8 to TRBJ2-7, with D hard to call. The germline V and J ends were trimmed by 3 bases and 3 bases, with 7 bases remaining between them. Germline assignment: CDR1 SGHTS and CDR2 YDEGEE. This CDR3 spans 12 amino acids. The CDR3 DNA reads as TGTGCCAGCAGCTCCCCAGGCTACGAGCAGTACTTC. Translated: CASSSPGYEQYF.

This clone showed up just once. The chain recombines TRBV6-1 with TRBJ1-1, with unresolved D. Trimming pared 3 bases from V and 3 bases from J, leaving 11 bases between. Germline-derived CDR1 and CDR2 are MNHNS and SASEGT. There are 14 residues in the CDR3. The DNA for the CDR3 is TGTGCCAGCAGTGATAGGCTCGGGGACACTGAAGCTTTCTTT. This encodes CASSDRLGDTEAFF.